The next 20 T cell receptor beta chains were all read from a single sample in a study of T-cell memory formation after mild COVID-19. A single record per CDR3 protein comes from TCRdb applying MiXCR to the 5' RACE reads. The sample has just under 350,000 distinct CDR3 sequences, roughly 13% seen once. Sequencing was carried out using PBMCs or a T cell subset sorted from them (not recorded which). These receptor sequences come from a man aged 18 to 29 who had mild COVID-19 (a few samples of this study predate the infection). Cell type and time point are not known.

This clonotype was seen repeatedly, ten times or more. This sequence joins TRBV5-6 and TRBJ2-5; the D is unclear. Germline CDR1 reads SGHDT; CDR2 reads YYEEEE. This CDR3 spans 13 amino acids. The V and J ends lost 1 base and 0 bases respectively, with 4 bases between them. Here the CDR3 DNA reads TGTGCCAGCAGCTTGTTCCACCAAGAGACCCAGTACTTC. It yields the protein CASSLFHQETQYF.

V and J are TRBV10-3 and TRBJ1-5, with D hard to call. With 8 bases removed from V and 5 bases from J, the gap between germline ends came to 10 bases. The length of the CDR3 is 12 residues. Germline CDR1 and CDR2: ENHRY and SYGVKD. CDR3 nucleotide sequence: TGTGCCATCGGGAGCGGCGATCAGCCCCAGCATTTT. Residues: CAIGSGDQPQHF.

This clonotype turned up a few times. The J gene is TRBJ2-7, the V gene TRBV4-1, with a tentative D call TRBD2 (7 bases). Per the germline V gene, CDR1 is MGHRA and CDR2 is YSYEKL. The CDR3 length is 13 residues. V was shortened by 3 bases and J by 9 bases, with 15 bases between the two germline ends. The CDR3 nucleotides are TGCGCCAGCAGCCACCGACGGGGGGCAAGGCAGTACGTC. Translation: CASSHRRGARQYV.

This clonotype was recorded a few times. The rearrangement joins TRBV7-2 to TRBJ1-1; D perhaps matches TRBD1 (5 bases). Germline CDR1 reads SGHTA; CDR2 reads FQGNSA. The CDR3 runs to 15 residues. V shed 5 bases and J shed 11 bases, with 24 bases lying between them. The CDR3 nucleotides are TGTGCCAGCAGCCGGGTTGGGGGAGGCAGAGTCTCCGCTTTCTTT. Translated, it gives CASSRVGGGRVSAFF.

This clonotype was seen a handful of times. The genes are TRBV7-3 and TRBJ2-3, with unresolved D. V lost 3 bases and J 5 bases, leaving 9 bases between the germline ends. Germline lookup yields CDR1 SGHTA and CDR2 FQGTGA. The CDR3 spans 13 residues. The CDR3 nucleotides are TGTGCCAGCAGCTTTCCCGGCGGAGATACGCAGTATTTT. It is translated as CASSFPGGDTQYF. The whole variable domain, remainder taken from reference TRBV7-3 and TRBJ2-3, is GAGVSQTPSNKVTEKGKYVELRCDPISGHTALYWYRQSLGQGPEFLIYFQGTGAADDSGLPNDRFFAVRPEGSVSTLKIQRTERGDSAVYLCASSFPGGDTQYFGPGTRLTVL.

This clonotype was counted at least ten times. The rearrangement joins TRBV29-1 to TRBJ1-4; D is perhaps TRBD1 (5 bases). This CDR3 region has 13 residues. Trimming pared 7 bases from V and 7 bases from J, leaving 16 bases between. Looked up from germline, CDR1 is SQVTM and CDR2 is ANQGSEA. The CDR3 is CSAALDGGEKLFF. CDR3 DNA sequence: TGCAGCGCCGCGTTGGACGGGGGTGAAAAACTGTTTTTT.

This clonotype was counted a few times. This chain joins TRBV20-1 and TRBJ1-5; the D gene is possibly TRBD1 (5 bases). V lost 6 bases to trimming and J lost 1 base, with 16 bases between them. CDR1 and CDR2 from the germline V gene are DFQATT and SNEGSKA (reference sequence). The CDR3 has 15 amino acids. CDR3 protein: CSALGGSYSNQPQHF. The CDR3 DNA reads TGCAGTGCCCTGGGGGGGAGTTACAGCAATCAGCCCCAGCATTTT.

This clonotype was counted between two and nine times. The CDR3 DNA reads TGTGCCAGCAGTCCCGGTGCGAGCGGGGACACAGATACGCAGTATTTT. Protein: CASSPGASGDTDTQYF. The V gene is TRBV6-5, the J gene TRBJ2-3, with TRBD2 matching over 7 bases. The CDR3 covers 16 residues. With V trimmed by 5 bases and J by 2 bases, 10 bases remained unmatched. Germline CDR1 MNHEY, CDR2 SVGAGI.

This clonotype was observed a handful of times. The chain couples TRBV6-2 or TRBV6-3 to TRBJ2-3, with a possible D match to TRBD1 (6 bases). CDR1 is MNHEY and CDR2 is SVGEGT in the germline V gene. The CDR3 runs 15 residues. V lost 6 bases, J lost 1 base, and 14 bases lay in between. CDR3: CASSSGQWGTDTQYF. The DNA for the CDR3 is TGTGCCAGCAGCTCCGGACAGTGGGGCACAGATACGCAGTATTTT.

In its sample, this clonotype was seen a few times. The gene calls are TRBV6-6 and TRBJ1-2, with 7 bases identical to TRBD1. CDR1 and CDR2 (germline): MNHNY, SVGAGI (reference sequence). The CDR3 consists of 15 residues. Losses at the gene ends were 6 bases for V and 4 bases for J; bases not matched to a gene: 11. The CDR3 nucleotides read TGTGCCAGCAGGCCGACCTACAGGGACAGCTATGGCTACACCTTC. This encodes CASRPTYRDSYGYTF.

V usage is TRBV7-9 and J usage is TRBJ1-6; tentative D call: TRBD1 (5 bases). The V gene's germline CDR1 is SEHNR and CDR2 FQNEAQ (reference sequence). This CDR3 has 15 amino acids. The V end lost 3 bases, the J end lost 6 bases, and 12 bases lay between the germline ends. The CDR3: CASSLGRTSNSPLHF. DNA for the CDR3: TGTGCCAGCAGCTTGGGGCGGACCTCTAATTCACCCCTCCACTTT.

The chain employs TRBV6-2 or TRBV6-3 and TRBJ2-7, with 12 bases that match TRBD1. J gave up 4 bases and V 10 bases, and 2 bases lay outside the gene matches. The CDR3 covers 12 residues. Germline assignment: CDR1 MNHEY and CDR2 SVGEGT. The DNA for the CDR3 is TGTGCCACGGGACAGGGGGCTTACGAGCAGTACTTC. Its protein is CATGQGAYEQYF.

This clonotype came up many times. The V and J genes are TRBV6-6 and TRBJ1-5; 8 nucleotides align to TRBD1. This CDR3 has 14 amino acids. V lost 0 bases to trimming and J lost 7 bases; unmatched junction nucleotides: 2. The germline V gene encodes CDR1 MNHNY and CDR2 SVGAGI (reference sequence). The DNA of the CDR3 is TGTGCCAGCAGTTACTCGGACAGGGCCCAGCCCCAGCATTTT. It encodes CASSYSDRAQPQHF.

The rearrangement uses TRBV6-5 and TRBJ1-1; 9 nucleotides agree with TRBD1. Germline V gene lookup returns CDR1 MNHEY and CDR2 SVGAGI. This CDR3 has 15 residues. V trimming: 5 bases; J trimming: 2 bases; junction bases outside the gene matches: 6. The CDR3 loop reads CASSPGQGKNTEAFF. DNA of the CDR3: TGTGCCAGCAGTCCGGGACAGGGTAAAAACACTGAAGCTTTCTTT.

This clonotype was picked up a small number of times. The chain recombines TRBV5-1 with TRBJ2-5; 8 nucleotides align to TRBD1. This CDR3 has 17 residues. Losses at the gene ends were 4 bases for V and 5 bases for J; bases not matched to a gene: 16. Germline values: CDR1 SGHRS, CDR2 YFSETQ. The CDR3 sequence is CASSPAPQGAGRETQYF. CDR3 coding DNA: TGCGCCAGCAGCCCGGCCCCGCAGGGGGCAGGGAGGGAGACCCAGTACTTC.

This clonotype appeared many times. V gene TRBV5-1 combines with J gene TRBJ2-2; 8 positions agree with TRBD1. CDR3 length equals 16 residues. V lost 0 bases and J lost 1; bases outside the gene matches: 2. CDR1 and CDR2 from the germline V gene are SGHRS and YFSETQ. The CDR3 here is CASSLVGTGNTGELFF. CDR3 DNA sequence: TGCGCCAGCAGCTTGGTCGGGACAGGGAACACCGGGGAGCTGTTTTTT.

The sample holds a few counts of this clonotype. V is TRBV5-1 and J is TRBJ2-3; 9 nucleotides line up with TRBD1. CDR3 length equals 15 residues. Germline CDR1 SGHRS, CDR2 YFSETQ. The trim removed 4 bases at V and 3 bases at J, leaving 6 bases unmatched. CDR3 residues: CASSGDRVRTDTQYF. In DNA form, the CDR3 reads TGCGCCAGCAGCGGGGACAGGGTTAGAACAGATACGCAGTATTTT.

CDR3 nucleotide sequence: TGTGCCAGCAGCCAAAAGGGGACGCCCCAAGCTTTCTTT. Protein product: CASSQKGTPQAFF. V usage is TRBV3-1 and J usage is TRBJ1-1; tentative D call: TRBD1 (5 bases). The germline CDR1 and CDR2 sequences are LGHDT and YNNKEL (reference sequence). V was trimmed by 2 bases and J by 9 bases, leaving 13 bases between them. CDR3 length equals 13 residues. Using reference TRBV3-1 and TRBJ1-1 for the parts outside the CDR3, the full variable domain is DTAVSQTPKYLVTQMGNDKSIKCEQNLGHDTMYWYKQDSKKFLKIMFSYNNKELIINETVPNRFSPKSPDKAHLNLHINSLELGDSAVYFCASSQKGTPQAFFGQGTRLTVV.

The chain recombines TRBV28 with TRBJ2-1; 7 positions match TRBD2. The CDR3 sequence is 12 residues long. In germline, CDR1 is MDHEN, CDR2 SYDVKM. Germline trimming cut 0 bases from V and 15 bases from J; bases unmatched to any gene: 5. For the CDR3, the DNA is TGTGCCAGCAGTTTATGGACTAGCCGTCGGTTCTTC. This translates into CASSLWTSRRFF.

This clonotype was detected a few times. This chain connects TRBV7-9 to TRBJ1-1; no definite D call. Germline V gene data show CDR1 as SEHNR and CDR2 as FQNEAQ (reference sequence). CDR3 length: 15 residues. V lost 5 bases, J lost 4 bases, and 17 bases lay in between. CDR3 in amino acids: CASSLPGGSGTEAFF. The CDR3, as DNA: TGTGCCAGCAGCCTGCCAGGTGGGTCGGGCACTGAAGCTTTCTTT.